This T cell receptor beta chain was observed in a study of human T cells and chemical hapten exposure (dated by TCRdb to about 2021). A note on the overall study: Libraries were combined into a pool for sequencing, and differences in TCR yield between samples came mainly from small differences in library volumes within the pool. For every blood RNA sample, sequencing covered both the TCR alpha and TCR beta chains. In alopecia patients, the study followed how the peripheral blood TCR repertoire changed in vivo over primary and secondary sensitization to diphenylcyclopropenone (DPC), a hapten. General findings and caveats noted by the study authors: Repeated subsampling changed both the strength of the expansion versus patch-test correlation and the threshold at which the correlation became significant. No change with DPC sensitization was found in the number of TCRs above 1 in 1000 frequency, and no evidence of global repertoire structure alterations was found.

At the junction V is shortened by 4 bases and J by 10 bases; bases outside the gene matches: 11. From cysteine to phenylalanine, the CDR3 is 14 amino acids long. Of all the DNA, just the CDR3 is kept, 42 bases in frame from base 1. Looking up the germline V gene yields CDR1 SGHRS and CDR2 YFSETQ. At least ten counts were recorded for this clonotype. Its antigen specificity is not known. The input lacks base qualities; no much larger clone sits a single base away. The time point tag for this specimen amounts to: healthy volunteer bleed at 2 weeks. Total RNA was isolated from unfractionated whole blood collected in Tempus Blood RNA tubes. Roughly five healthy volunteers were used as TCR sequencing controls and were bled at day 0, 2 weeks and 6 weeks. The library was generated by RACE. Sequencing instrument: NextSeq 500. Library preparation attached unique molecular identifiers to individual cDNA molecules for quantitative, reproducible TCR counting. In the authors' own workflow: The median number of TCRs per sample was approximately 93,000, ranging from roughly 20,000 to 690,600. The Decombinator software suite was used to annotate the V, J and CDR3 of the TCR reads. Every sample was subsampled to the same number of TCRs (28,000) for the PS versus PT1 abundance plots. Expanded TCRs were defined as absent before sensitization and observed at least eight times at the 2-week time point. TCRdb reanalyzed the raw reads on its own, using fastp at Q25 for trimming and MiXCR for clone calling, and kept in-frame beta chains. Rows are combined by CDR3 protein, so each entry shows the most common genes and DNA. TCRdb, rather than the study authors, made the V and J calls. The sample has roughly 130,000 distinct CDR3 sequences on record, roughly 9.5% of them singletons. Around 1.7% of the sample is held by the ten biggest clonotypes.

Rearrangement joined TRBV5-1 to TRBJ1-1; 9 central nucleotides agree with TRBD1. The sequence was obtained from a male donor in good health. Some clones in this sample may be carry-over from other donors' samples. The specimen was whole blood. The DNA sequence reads TGCGCCAGCAGCGATCCGGGACAGGGAAGGAGAGCTTTCTTT. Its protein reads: CASSDPGQGRRAFF.